This T cell receptor beta chain stems from a study of PD-1 blockade in classical Hodgkin lymphoma. Study-level results: A reduction in baseline TCR diversity was reportedly seen in newly diagnosed patients relative to healthy donors. Complete responders started with a diversity level that resembled newly diagnosed patients at baseline. With CD4+ cells, TCR diversity rose significantly by C4D1, but not with CD8+ cells.

Germline values: CDR1 MNHNY, CDR2 SVGAGI (reference sequence). V was cut by 7 bases and J by 4 bases, with 13 bases left in between. The CDR3 is made up of 13 amino acids. Relapse after autologous stem cell transplantation occurred in every patient, and brentuximab vedotin exposure varied. Method: immunoSEQ multiplex PCR; TCRdb's copy keeps in-frame clones and lacks some. The sample lists thousands of clones; roughly three quarters were seen once. Of note for this clone: Its matching antigen is unknown.

V gene TRBV6-6 combines with J gene TRBJ1-1; a weak D match, TRBD1 (5 bases). The sample here was peripheral blood mononuclear cells (PBMCs), taken before the second cycle of nivolumab. This clonotype was obtained from a human donor with classical Hodgkin lymphoma. As DNA, the CDR3 is TGTGCCAGCAATACCTATGGGGGCACTGAAGCTTTCTTT. This translates into CASNTYGGTEAFF.